The following is a TCR beta chain sequence with its context. What it recognizes is unknown. Germline is not matched at one junction end, which may reflect a read error. This entry belongs to a study of cytomegalovirus exposure and HLA in healthy donors. Study-wide points: Productive status was seen about 87% or about 30% of the time for most TCR beta V segments in an earlier analysis. Altogether, some 170 TCR beta chains were recorded as cytomegalovirus-associated.

At collection, donors were nominally healthy, but unrecorded immune exposures were probable. Amplification used 60 Vbeta primers and 13 Jbeta primers. Repertoires were generated with immunoSEQ multiplex PCR, while TCRdb's copy carries only in-frame clones and drops some. The sample lists fewer than 250,000 clones, 60% to 80% occurring once. The germline V gene has CDR1 GTSNPN and CDR2 SVGIG (reference sequence). CDR3 length: 13 residues. The rearrangement links TRBV30 to TRBJ2-3, with 9 bases fitting TRBD2. Source material: PBMCs. The receptor comes from a man between 18 and 35 years old in good health and CMV-seronegative. The CDR3 DNA reads as TGTACCTGGCAGCGGGGGGGCACAGATACGCAGTATTTT. Amino acid sequence: CTWQRGGTDTQYF.